One and the same sample provided the 13 T cell receptor beta chains below, sequenced in a study of identical twins. TCRdb re-called the 5' RACE reads with MiXCR, one entry per CDR3 protein. The table includes 640,000 or so distinct CDR3 sequences, roughly 6% detected once. The sequencing input was naive T cells sorted from blood. Receptors originate from a man younger than 35 in good health.

This clonotype has just a few counts. The rearrangement uses TRBV2 and TRBJ1-6; D call uncertain. Trimming stripped 1 base from V and 13 bases from J, with 14 bases between. Germline V gives CDR1 SNHLY, CDR2 FYNNEI. The CDR3 runs 14 residues. The CDR3 DNA follows: TGTGCCAGCAGTGAAGGCCGGAACAATTATCCCCTCCACTTT. Residues: CASSEGRNNYPLHF.

The V and J genes are TRBV15 and TRBJ2-4; TRBD2 agrees at 7 bases. CDR1 and CDR2 (germline): LNHNV, YYDKDF (reference sequence). V dropped 5 bases and J dropped 3; count of bases not matched to a gene: 19. This CDR3 comprises 19 residues. The CDR3 loop is CATSPTGELRGGVKNIQYF. CDR3 sequence (DNA): TGTGCCACCAGCCCTACGGGCGAGCTCCGGGGAGGGGTCAAAAACATTCAGTACTTC.

This clonotype was counted many times. The rearrangement links TRBV10-3 to TRBJ2-2, with D maybe TRBD1 (6 bases). Trimming shortened V by 4 bases and J by 4 bases, and 13 bases separated the two germline ends. This CDR3 region has 15 residues. Looked up from germline, CDR1 is ENHRY and CDR2 is SYGVKD. CDR3 protein: CAISAPGHSTGELFF. CDR3 in DNA: TGTGCCATCAGTGCTCCGGGACATTCCACCGGGGAGCTGTTTTTT.

In DNA form, the CDR3 reads TGTGCTAGTGGTTTAGGTGCTGAGGTTGAGCAGTTCTTC. Translated: CASGLGAEVEQFF. The V and J genes are TRBV12-5 and TRBJ2-1; D is ambiguous. Per germline, CDR1 LGHNT and CDR2 FRNRAP. Deletions cut 3 bases from V and 9 bases from J, with 12 bases between. The CDR3 runs to 13 residues.

Ten or more counts support this clonotype. The chain recombines TRBV20-1 with TRBJ2-1, with D possibly being TRBD1 or TRBD2 (5 bases each). CDR3 length: 14 residues. Germline V CDR1 and CDR2: DFQATT, SNEGSKA (reference sequence). V shed 3 bases and J shed 5 bases, with 14 bases lying between them. The CDR3 DNA follows: TGCAGTGCTAGCCGGGACGCGGCCCACAATGAGCAGTTCTTC. It yields the protein CSASRDAAHNEQFF.

There are many counts of this clonotype. The chain joins TRBV10-3 to TRBJ2-7; possible D gene TRBD2, 7 bases. V lost 6 bases to trimming and J lost 6 bases, with 12 bases between them. Germline CDR1 reads ENHRY; CDR2 reads SYGVKD. This CDR3 comprises 12 residues. CDR3 sequence (DNA): TGTGCCATCAGCTTAGGGGGGGGCGAGCAGTACGTC. Translated: CAISLGGGEQYV.

This clonotype turned up a few times. V and J are TRBV3-1 and TRBJ1-1; D gene uncertain. This CDR3 contains 13 residues. V was clipped by 4 bases and J by 6 bases, with 12 bases between them. The germline V gene encodes CDR1 LGHDT and CDR2 YNNKEL (reference sequence). The CDR3 DNA sequence: TGTGCCAGCAGCCGCCCGGGTACGGCTGAAGCTTTCTTT. This sequence encodes CASSRPGTAEAFF.

V usage is TRBV6-2 or TRBV6-3 and J usage is TRBJ2-1; 11 bases are shared with TRBD2. The CDR3 spans 15 residues. The V segment lost 7 bases and the J segment 3 bases; nucleotides outside the gene matches: 5. CDR1 and CDR2 (germline): MNHEY, SVGEGT. CDR3 in DNA: TGTGCCAGCACCACGGGACTAGCGGTCTACAATGAGCAGTTCTTC. This translates into CASTTGLAVYNEQFF.

This clonotype was recorded many times. V and J are TRBV6-1 and TRBJ2-5; D not certain. V was shortened by 6 bases and J by 5 bases, with 10 bases between the two germline ends. The CDR3 loop spans 12 amino acids. Germline V CDR1 and CDR2: MNHNS, SASEGT. CDR3 nucleotide sequence: TGTGCCAGCAGGCCCGGACGCGAGACCCAGTACTTC. Translated, it gives CASRPGRETQYF.

This clonotype was counted many times. V and J are TRBV5-5 and TRBJ2-3; 8 nucleotides align to TRBD1. The CDR3 has 15 amino acids. In germline, CDR1 is SGHKS, CDR2 YYEKEE (reference sequence). After removal of 3 bases from V and 1 base from J, the junction contained 4 bases not matched to a gene. The CDR3 spells CASSWATGGTDTQYF. As DNA, the CDR3 is TGTGCCAGCAGCTGGGCGACAGGGGGCACAGATACGCAGTATTTT.

CDR3 residues: CASSLLGQADLPQHF. For the CDR3, the DNA is TGTGCCAGCTCACTACTTGGGCAGGCTGATCTTCCCCAGCATTTT. The V gene is TRBV18, the J gene TRBJ1-5; no firm D call. This CDR3 has 15 amino acids. Germline CDR1 is KGHSH and CDR2 is LQKENI. The V end lost 4 bases, the J end lost 10 bases, and 20 bases lay between the germline ends.

This clonotype was counted between two and nine times. V usage is TRBV3-1 and J usage is TRBJ1-2; D unresolved. The CDR3 extends over 16 amino acids. Trimming cost V 1 base and J 4 bases, with 16 bases left between them. Germline CDR1 reads LGHDT; CDR2 reads YNNKEL (reference sequence). The CDR3 here is CASSQASRPRGYGYTF. Written as DNA, the CDR3 is TGTGCCAGCAGCCAAGCCTCACGGCCACGGGGCTATGGCTACACCTTC.

This clonotype was counted many times. The chain joins TRBV10-3 to TRBJ1-1, with 7 bases fitting TRBD1. V lost 3 bases and J lost 5; bases outside the gene matches: 24. Per the germline V gene, CDR1 is ENHRY and CDR2 is SYGVKD. The CDR3 sequence is 20 residues long. This CDR3 is CAISENPTRQGKGETTEAFF. The CDR3 coding sequence is TGTGCCATCAGTGAAAACCCCACTAGACAGGGTAAGGGGGAAACGACTGAAGCTTTCTTT.